This T cell receptor (beta chain) is drawn from a study of blood T cell repertoires in COVID-19. On the study more broadly: Whether acute or convalescent, the COVID-19 samples came from the United States, Italy and Spain.

Clones were read by immunoSEQ multiplex PCR, and TCRdb kept only the in-frame ones, dropping some. The sample lists around 160,000 clones, about nine tenths occurring once. CDR3 length: 13 amino acids. V dropped 5 bases and J dropped 2 bases, with 7 bases sitting between them. CDR1 SGHVS and CDR2 FNYEAQ come from the germline V gene. The chain recombines TRBV7-6 with TRBJ2-1; no firm D call. This sequence originates from an elderly man with acute or convalescent COVID-19. The sample taken for sequencing was peripheral blood. As DNA, the CDR3 is TGTGCCAGCAGCCAAGCTCCCTACAATGAGCAGTTCTTC. Protein product: CASSQAPYNEQFF.